There are a few counts of the clone carrying this T cell receptor beta chain. Its matching antigen is unknown. These data are taken from a study of Graves' ophthalmopathy and Graves' hyperthyroidism. General observations from the study: Blood was where most expanded thyroid clonotypes above 0.001 frequency also turned up.

As the template, RNA transcripts were used to amplify TCR beta CDR3 regions. Second-round multiplex PCR came after a first-round RT-PCR that employed HTBI primers. TCRdb independently ran MiXCR on the multiplex PCR reads; one entry per CDR3 protein. The sample contains 740,000 or so distinct CDR3 sequences, roughly 40% of which appear only once. The CDR3 is 13 amino acids. The ends were cut back, 6 bases at V and 6 bases at J, with 11 bases in the middle. This chain uses TRBV12-3 or TRBV12-4 with TRBJ2-2; D not certain. This TCR was sampled from an adult man with Graves' ophthalmopathy. The sequenced material came from peripheral blood. The CDR3 DNA reads TGTGCCAGCAGCGCCACGATGGCCGGGGAGCTGTTTTTT. This codes for CASSATMAGELFF.